These 5 T cell receptor beta chains share one sample of origin, sequenced in a study of beta chain features in type 1 diabetes. Reverse transcribing all isolated RNA meant expressed TCRB transcripts were sequenced. Data came from immunoSEQ multiplex PCR; TCRdb stores just in-frame clones and leaves some out. Of 970,000 or so clones in the sample, about a sixth are singletons; the top ten hold 0.023%. Sequencing was done on a sample of naive CD4+ T cells from blood. These receptors all stem from a woman aged 18-29 years in good health.

This sequence joins TRBV7-3 and TRBJ2-1; tentative D call: TRBD2 (5 bases). Germline values: CDR1 SGHTA, CDR2 FQGTGA. V lost 5 bases, J lost 6 bases, and 17 bases lay in between. The CDR3 is 15 amino acids. The CDR3 DNA reads as TGTGCCAGCAGCCCGGACCCAAGCAGCGGCAATGAGCAGTTCTTC. Translation: CASSPDPSSGNEQFF.

This clone has just a few counts. CDR3 sequence: CASSDQQGSGGTDTQYF. DNA for the CDR3: TGTGCCAGCAGCGACCAACAGGGTTCGGGTGGCACAGATACGCAGTATTTT. The gene calls are TRBV11-2 and TRBJ2-3, with D maybe TRBD1 (6 bases). The CDR3 runs to 17 residues. Germline CDR1 reads SGHAT; CDR2 reads FQNNGV. Trimming took off 5 bases at V and 1 base at J, with 19 bases between the two ends.

V gene TRBV7-2 combines with J gene TRBJ2-1, with D perhaps TRBD2 (7 bases). Germline CDR1 SGHTA, CDR2 FQGNSA. CDR3 size: 15 residues. With 5 bases removed from V and 4 bases from J, the gap between germline ends came to 15 bases. CDR3: CASSPPGGAYNEQFF. The CDR3, as DNA: TGTGCCAGCAGCCCCCCTGGGGGGGCGTACAATGAGCAGTTCTTC. The full variable domain, its missing parts supplied by reference TRBV7-2 and TRBJ2-1, is GAGVSQSPSNKVTEKGKDVELRCDPISGHTALYWYRQSLGQGLEFLIYFQGNSAPDKSGLPSDRFSAERTGGSVSTLTIQRTQQEDSAVYLCASSPPGGAYNEQFFGPGTRLTVL.

V is TRBV11-2 and J is TRBJ2-1, with D perhaps matching TRBD2 (6 bases). The CDR3 runs 16 residues. Trimming stripped 3 bases from V and 4 bases from J, with 16 bases between. In germline, CDR1 is SGHAT, CDR2 FQNNGV. The CDR3 DNA reads TGTGCCAGCAGCTTCCCCCTTCGTGGGGGGTACAATGAGCAGTTCTTC. Encoded protein: CASSFPLRGGYNEQFF. Full variable domain (outside the CDR3, taken from reference TRBV11-2 and TRBJ2-1): EAGVAQSPRYKIIEKRQSVAFWCNPISGHATLYWYQQILGQGPKLLIQFQNNGVVDDSQLPKDRFSAERLKGVDSTLKIQPAKLEDSAVYLCASSFPLRGGYNEQFFGPGTRLTVL.

The gene calls are TRBV5-6 and TRBJ1-1, with unresolved D. The ends were cut back, 2 bases at V and 1 base at J, with 9 bases in the middle. Per germline, CDR1 SGHDT and CDR2 YYEEEE. The CDR3 extends over 14 amino acids. CDR3 coding DNA: TGTGCCAGCAGCTTTGCACGCCGGAACACTGAAGCTTTCTTT. This sequence encodes CASSFARRNTEAFF.